This TCR beta chain was observed in a study of CD8 T cells in ankylosing spondylitis. Study results and caveats: There was reportedly significant enrichment of clones that were disease-linked in matched ankylosing spondylitis synovial fluid. The authors found the disease-linked clones to be CD8+ and relatively rare in peripheral blood. One TCR beta motif, made up of several highly homologous variants, appeared characteristic of ankylosing spondylitis blood.

A remark on this clonotype: Its antigen is currently unknown.

A quantitative 5'-RACE method, one with molecular barcodes, was used to make TCR beta libraries. TCRdb independently ran MiXCR on the 5' RACE reads; one entry per CDR3 protein. The sample has 200,000 to 250,000 distinct CDR3 sequences, around 18% seen once; the top ten hold about 39%. V was clipped by 5 bases and J by 6 bases, with 20 bases between them. The CDR3 has 15 amino acids. Germline CDR1 is SGHDN and CDR2 is FVKESK. The chain employs TRBV14 and TRBJ2-7; D is possibly TRBD1 (5 bases). Sequencing was performed on blood, either unsorted or a sorted T cell fraction (not recorded which). The TCR was taken from a male donor with ankylosing spondylitis. The CDR3 nucleotides are TGTGCCAGCAGCGACAGTTCACTTGGGATCCGCGAGCAGTACTTC. This sequence encodes CASSDSSLGIREQYF.